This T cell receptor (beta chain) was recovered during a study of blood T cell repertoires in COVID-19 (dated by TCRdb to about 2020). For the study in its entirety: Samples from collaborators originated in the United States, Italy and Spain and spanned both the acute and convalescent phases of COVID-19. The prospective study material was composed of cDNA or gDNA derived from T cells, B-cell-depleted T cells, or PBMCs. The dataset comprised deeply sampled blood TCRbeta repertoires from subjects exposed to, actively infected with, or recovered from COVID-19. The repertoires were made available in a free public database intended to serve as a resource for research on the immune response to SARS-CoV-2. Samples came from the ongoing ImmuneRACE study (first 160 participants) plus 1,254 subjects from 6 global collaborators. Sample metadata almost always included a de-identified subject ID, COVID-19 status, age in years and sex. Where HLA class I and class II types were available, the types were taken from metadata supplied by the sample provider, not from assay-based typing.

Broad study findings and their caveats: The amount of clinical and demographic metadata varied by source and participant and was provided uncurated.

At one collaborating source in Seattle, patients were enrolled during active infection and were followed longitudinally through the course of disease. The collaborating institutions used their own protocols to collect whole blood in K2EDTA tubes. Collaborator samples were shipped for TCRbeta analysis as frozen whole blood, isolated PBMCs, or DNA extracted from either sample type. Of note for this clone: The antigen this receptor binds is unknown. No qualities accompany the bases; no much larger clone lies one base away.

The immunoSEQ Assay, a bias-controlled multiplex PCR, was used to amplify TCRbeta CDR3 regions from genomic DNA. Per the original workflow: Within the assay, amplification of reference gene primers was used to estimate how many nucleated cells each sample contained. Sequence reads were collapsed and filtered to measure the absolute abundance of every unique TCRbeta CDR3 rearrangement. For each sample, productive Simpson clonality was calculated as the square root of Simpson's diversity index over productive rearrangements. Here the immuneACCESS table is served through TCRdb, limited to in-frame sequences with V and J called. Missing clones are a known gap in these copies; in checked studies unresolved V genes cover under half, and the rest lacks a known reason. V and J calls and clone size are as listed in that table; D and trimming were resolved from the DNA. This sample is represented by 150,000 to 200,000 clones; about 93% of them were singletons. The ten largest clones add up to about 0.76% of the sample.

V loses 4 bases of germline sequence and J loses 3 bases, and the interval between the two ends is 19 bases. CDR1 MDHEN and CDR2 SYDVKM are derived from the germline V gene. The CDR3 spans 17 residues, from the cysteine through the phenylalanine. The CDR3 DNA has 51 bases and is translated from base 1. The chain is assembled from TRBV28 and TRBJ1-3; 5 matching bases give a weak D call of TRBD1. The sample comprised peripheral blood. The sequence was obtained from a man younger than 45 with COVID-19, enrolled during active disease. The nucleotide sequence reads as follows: TGTGCCAGCAGTTCGACCTGGGGCAAAGCGGGTGGAAACACCATATATTTT. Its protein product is CASSSTWGKAGGNTIYF.